These 5 T cell receptor beta chains came from one sample sequenced in a study of graft-versus-host responses after intestinal transplantation. Antigens for these TCRs are unknown. The assay was immunoSEQ multiplex PCR, and TCRdb's table has in-frame clones only and misses some. The sample records tens of thousands of clones, roughly 94% being singletons. The sample was unstimulated CD4+ T cells sorted from spleen or lymph node cells, taken before transplant. All receptors come from a human donor who was the organ donor for an intestinal transplant.

This clone has only one observation. This sequence joins TRBV5-6 and TRBJ1-1, with unresolved D. Germline values: CDR1 SGHDT, CDR2 YYEEEE. Trimming stripped 0 bases from V and 4 bases from J, with 1 base between. This CDR3 has 11 amino acids. The CDR3 region is CASSLGTEAFF. CDR3 nucleotides: TGTGCCAGCAGCTTGGGCACTGAAGCTTTCTTT.

The chain is built from TRBV5-6 and TRBJ1-3; no reliable D call. Germline loops: CDR1 SGHDT, CDR2 YYEEEE. The V end was cut by 5 bases, the J end by 0 bases, with 6 bases between. The CDR3 is 13 amino acids. The CDR3 region is CASSAVSGNTIYF. The CDR3 bases are TGTGCCAGCAGTGCGGTCTCTGGAAACACCATATATTTT.

The rearrangement uses TRBV5-8 and TRBJ1-5, with D hard to call. Per the germline V gene, CDR1 is SGHTS and CDR2 is YDEGEE. This CDR3 is built from 15 residues. Trimming removed 0 bases at V and 4 bases at J, with 11 bases between. The CDR3 DNA sequence: TGTGCCAGCAGCTTGGGACCAAGGAGAAATCAGCCCCAGCATTTT. It encodes CASSLGPRRNQPQHF.

The rearrangement links TRBV5-6 to TRBJ2-3, with D possibly matching TRBD2 (5 bases). V was pared by 4 bases and J by 1 base, with 10 bases between. CDR1 and CDR2 (germline): SGHDT, YYEEEE. CDR3 size: 14 residues. CDR3 sequence reads: CASSPVRGTDTQYF. As DNA, the CDR3 is TGTGCCAGCAGCCCGGTGCGGGGCACAGATACGCAGTATTTT.

The gene calls are TRBV7-2 and TRBJ1-2, with no clear D. The V and J ends lost 5 bases and 6 bases respectively, with 22 bases between them. CDR1 SGHTA and CDR2 FQGNSA come from the germline V gene. The CDR3 covers 16 residues. Written as DNA, the CDR3 is TGTGCCAGCAGCCCGACGAGGGAATTAACTATGAATGGCTACACCTTC. Its protein product is CASSPTRELTMNGYTF.